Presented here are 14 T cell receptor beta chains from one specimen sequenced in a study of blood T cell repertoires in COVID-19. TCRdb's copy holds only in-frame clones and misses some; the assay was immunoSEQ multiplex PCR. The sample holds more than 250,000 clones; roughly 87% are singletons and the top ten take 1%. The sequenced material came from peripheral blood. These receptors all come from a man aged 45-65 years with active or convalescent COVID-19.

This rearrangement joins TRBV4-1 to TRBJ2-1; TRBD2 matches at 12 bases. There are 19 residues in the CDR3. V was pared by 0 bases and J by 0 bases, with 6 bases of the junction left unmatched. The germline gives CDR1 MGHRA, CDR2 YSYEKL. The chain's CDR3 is CASSQEGLTSGSSYNEQFF. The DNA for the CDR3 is TGCGCCAGCAGCCAAGAGGGGCTGACTAGCGGGAGCTCCTACAATGAGCAGTTCTTC.

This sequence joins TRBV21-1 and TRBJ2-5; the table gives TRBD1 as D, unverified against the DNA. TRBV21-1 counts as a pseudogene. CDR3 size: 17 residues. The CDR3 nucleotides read TGTGCCAGCAGCAAAGTGCCCCCGACAGGGCGGTGGGAGACCCAGTACTTC. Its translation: CASSKVPPTGRWETQYF.

The CDR3 is CAVERDPRGDGYTF. The CDR3 region has the DNA TGTGCCGTGGAAAGAGACCCCAGGGGGGATGGCTACACCTTC. The chain joins TRBV10-3 to TRBJ1-2; 7 positions match TRBD1. V shed 11 bases and J 6 bases; nucleotides not matched to a gene: 15. Looked up from germline, CDR1 is ENHRY and CDR2 is SYGVKD. This CDR3 contains 14 residues.

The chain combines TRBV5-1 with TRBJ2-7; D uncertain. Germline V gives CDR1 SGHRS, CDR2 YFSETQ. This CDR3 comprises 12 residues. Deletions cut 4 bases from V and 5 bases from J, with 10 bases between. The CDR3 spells CASSLGEDEQYF. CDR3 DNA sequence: TGCGCCAGCAGCCTAGGTGAAGACGAGCAGTACTTC.

The CDR3 nucleotides read TGTGCCAGCAGCCCCGGGACAGCTAATGAAAAACTGTTTTTT. Amino acids: CASSPGTANEKLFF. The chain is built from TRBV2 and TRBJ1-4, with 7 bases lining up with TRBD1. CDR3 length: 14 residues. Germline CDR1 SNHLY, CDR2 FYNNEI. J lost 3 bases, V lost 6 bases, and 4 bases had no gene match.

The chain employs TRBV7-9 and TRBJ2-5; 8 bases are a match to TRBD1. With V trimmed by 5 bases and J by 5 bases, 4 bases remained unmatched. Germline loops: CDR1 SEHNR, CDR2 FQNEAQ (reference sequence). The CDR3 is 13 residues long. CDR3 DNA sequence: TGTGCCAGCAGCCCCAGGGGGCCGGAGACCCAGTACTTC. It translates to CASSPRGPETQYF.

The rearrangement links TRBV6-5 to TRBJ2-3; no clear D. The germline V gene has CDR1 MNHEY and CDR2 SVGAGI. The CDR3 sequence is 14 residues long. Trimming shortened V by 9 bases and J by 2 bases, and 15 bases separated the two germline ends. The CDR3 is CASSRQDTTDTQYF. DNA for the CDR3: TGTGCCAGTAGTCGGCAGGATACCACAGATACGCAGTATTTT.

The CDR3: CASSPLPGISTNEKLFF. The CDR3 nucleotides are TGTGCCAGCTCACCATTACCCGGGATTTCAACTAATGAAAAACTGTTTTTT. The chain uses TRBV18 and TRBJ1-4; D unresolved. Deletions cut 2 bases from V and 0 bases from J, with 13 bases between. This CDR3 has 17 residues. CDR1 is KGHSH and CDR2 is LQKENI in the germline V gene.

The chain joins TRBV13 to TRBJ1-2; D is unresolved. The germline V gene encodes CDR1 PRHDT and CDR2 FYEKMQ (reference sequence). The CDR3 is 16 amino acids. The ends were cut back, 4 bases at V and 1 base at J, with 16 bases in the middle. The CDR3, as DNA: TGTGCCAGCAGCTCCCTCTACGCTGACAATAACTATGGCTACACCTTC. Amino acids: CASSSLYADNNYGYTF. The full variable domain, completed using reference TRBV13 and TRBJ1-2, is AAGVIQSPRHLIKEKRETATLKCYPIPRHDTVYWYQQGPGQDPQFLISFYEKMQSDKGSIPDRFSAQQFSDYHSELNMSSLELGDSALYFCASSSLYADNNYGYTFGSGTRLTVV.

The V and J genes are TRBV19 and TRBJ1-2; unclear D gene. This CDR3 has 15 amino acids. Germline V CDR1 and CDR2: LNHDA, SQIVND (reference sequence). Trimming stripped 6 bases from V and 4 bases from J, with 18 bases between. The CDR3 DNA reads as TGTGCCAGTAGCTCTCCGCAGGCCTCCTTCTATGGCTACACCTTC. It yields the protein CASSSPQASFYGYTF.

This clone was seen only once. This chain's CDR3 is CASRSGVNYGYTF. CDR3 coding DNA: TGTGCCAGCAGATCAGGGGTTAACTATGGCTACACCTTC. This chain links TRBV14 with TRBJ1-2; maybe TRBD1 (6 bases). CDR1 SGHDN and CDR2 FVKESK come from the germline V gene. This CDR3 is 13 amino acids long. Between the trimmed V and J ends, which lost 6 bases and 1 base, there was a span of 9 bases. The full variable domain, its missing parts supplied by reference TRBV14 and TRBJ1-2, is EAGVTQFPSHSVIEKGQTVTLRCDPISGHDNLYWYRRVMGKEIKFLLHFVKESKQDESGMPNNRFLAERTGGTYSTLKVQPAELEDSGVYFCASRSGVNYGYTFGSGTRLTVV.

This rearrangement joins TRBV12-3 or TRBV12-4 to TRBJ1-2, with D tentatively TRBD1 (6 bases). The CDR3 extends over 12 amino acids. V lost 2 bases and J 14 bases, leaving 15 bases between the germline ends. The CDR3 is CASSLIQGQRTF. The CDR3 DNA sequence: TGTGCCAGCAGTTTAATCCAGGGACAACGAACCTTC.

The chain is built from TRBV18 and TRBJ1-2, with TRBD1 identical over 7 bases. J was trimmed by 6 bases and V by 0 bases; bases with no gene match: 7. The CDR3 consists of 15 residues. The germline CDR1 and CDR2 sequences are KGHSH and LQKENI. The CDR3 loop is CASSPPGTDWDGYTF. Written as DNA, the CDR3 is TGTGCCAGCTCACCACCTGGGACAGACTGGGATGGCTACACCTTC.

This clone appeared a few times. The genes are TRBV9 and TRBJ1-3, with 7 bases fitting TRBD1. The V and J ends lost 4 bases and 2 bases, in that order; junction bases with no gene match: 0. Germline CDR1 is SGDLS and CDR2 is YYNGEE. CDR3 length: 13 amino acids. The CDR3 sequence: CASSQGAGNTIYF. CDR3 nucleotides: TGTGCCAGCAGCCAGGGGGCTGGAAACACCATATATTTT.